This paragraph covers one T cell receptor beta chain sequence. The target antigen is unknown. Researchers partitioned CD4+ cells into CD45RA+ naive and CD45RA-negative memory subsets. This specimen belongs to a study of shared clonotypes between healthy human individuals. Broader study findings: Naive subsets, compared against memory subsets, generally had larger estimated richness values. Apart from blood, nothing was sampled; tissue repertoires likely differ.

Genomic DNA belonging to each subset was distributed in equal measure over several immunoSEQ plates. Clones were sequenced by immunoSEQ multiplex PCR, and TCRdb holds only the in-frame ones, with some missing. The sample has 2 million to 3 million clones, around 94% seen once. The sequenced sample consisted of naive CD4+ T cells sorted from blood. This sample's subset: CD45RA+ positively selected. The TCR was taken from a man in his late teens or twenties in good health.

The CDR3 is CASSIRVDSPLHF. In DNA form, the CDR3 reads TGTGCCAGTAGTATCAGGGTAGATTCACCCCTCCACTTT. The chain couples TRBV19 to TRBJ1-6, with D possibly TRBD1 on 5 matching bases. Germline assignment: CDR1 LNHDA and CDR2 SQIVND (reference sequence). V lost 3 bases, J lost 8 bases, and 8 bases lay in between. CDR3 length equals 13 residues.